These 30 T cell receptor beta chains came from one sample sequenced in a study of T cells in Graves' hyperthyroidism and ophthalmopathy. Amplified TCR beta CDR3 regions derived from RNA transcripts. With the HTBI primer set, the TCR CDR3 went through a first round of RT-PCR. TCRdb re-analysed the multiplex PCR reads in MiXCR, keeping a single row per CDR3 protein. The sample consists of 360,000 or so distinct CDR3 sequences, around 15% of them appearing once. The sequencing input was blood. These receptors all stem from a woman aged 60-75 years with Graves' ophthalmopathy.

The V and J genes are TRBV27 and TRBJ2-3; TRBD2 matches at 14 bases. V dropped 5 bases and J dropped 1; count of bases not matched to a gene: 8. This CDR3 contains 18 residues. The germline CDR1 and CDR2 sequences are MNHEY and SMNVEV (reference sequence). Here the CDR3 reads CASSPGLAGEQGTDTQYF. The CDR3 DNA follows: TGTGCCAGCAGTCCGGGACTAGCGGGAGAGCAAGGCACAGATACGCAGTATTTT.

With respect to this clonotype: It may be a read error: a sequence one base away is much more abundant. This rearrangement joins TRBV12-3 or TRBV12-4 to TRBJ1-5; D might be TRBD1 (5 bases). CDR3 length equals 13 residues. The V gene lost 6 bases and the J gene lost 5 bases, with 11 bases spanning the gap. The CDR3 DNA reads TGTGCCAGCAGCCTCAGGGAGGATCAGCCCCAGCATTTT. Translation gives CASSLREDQPQHF.

This clonotype has at least ten counts. The rearrangement links TRBV2 to TRBJ2-3; 8 nucleotides match TRBD1. The germline gives CDR1 SNHLY, CDR2 FYNNEI. CDR3 length: 15 residues. V was clipped by 6 bases and J by 3 bases; unmatched bases: 8. The CDR3 sequence is CASSRDRRRTDTQYF. The CDR3 DNA is TGTGCCAGCAGCCGGGACAGGAGGCGGACAGATACGCAGTATTTT.

This clonotype was detected many times. This chain joins TRBV2 and TRBJ2-3; TRBD1 aligns across 8 bases. CDR1 SNHLY and CDR2 FYNNEI come from the germline V gene. This CDR3 contains 13 residues. Trimming took 3 bases from V and 5 from J; bases not matched to a gene: 1. CDR3 sequence (DNA): TGTGCCAGCAGTGACAGGGGGCTAGATACGCAGTATTTT. This codes for CASSDRGLDTQYF.

CDR3 in amino acids: CSAQPSDGTDTQYF. The DNA of the CDR3 is TGCAGTGCCCAACCTAGCGATGGCACAGATACGCAGTATTTT. V and J are TRBV20-1 and TRBJ2-3, with D possibly being TRBD2 (6 bases). CDR1 and CDR2 (germline): DFQATT, SNEGSKA (reference sequence). CDR3 length: 14 residues. V gave up 6 bases and J gave up 1 base, with 14 bases separating them.

This clonotype came up many times. The V call is TRBV11-2, the J call TRBJ2-1; 13 nucleotides match TRBD2. Germline CDR1 SGHAT, CDR2 FQNNGV. The CDR3 is made up of 15 amino acids. Trimming at V came to 3 bases and at J to 7 bases, leaving 3 bases not matched to a gene. The CDR3 protein is CASSFSGLAGNEQFF. For the CDR3, the DNA is TGTGCCAGCAGCTTTTCGGGACTAGCGGGAAATGAGCAGTTCTTC.

This clonotype has ten or more counts. The chain has TRBV3-1 and TRBJ1-2; D is unresolved. Trimming removed 4 bases at V and 2 bases at J, with 5 bases between. CDR3 size: 12 residues. Germline loops: CDR1 LGHDT, CDR2 YNNKEL (reference sequence). CDR3 in amino acids: CASSLENYGYTF. The CDR3 DNA sequence: TGTGCCAGCAGCCTCGAGAACTATGGCTACACCTTC.

V gene TRBV19 combines with J gene TRBJ2-7; no clear D gene. Deletions cut 1 base from V and 1 base from J, with 8 bases between. Per the germline V gene, CDR1 is LNHDA and CDR2 is SQIVND (reference sequence). The length of the CDR3 is 14 residues. CDR3 loop: CASSIVPDSYEQYF. The DNA for the CDR3 is TGTGCCAGTAGTATAGTTCCAGATTCCTACGAGCAGTACTTC.

This clonotype was seen only a few times. The chain joins TRBV28 to TRBJ1-2; 7 nucleotides align to TRBD1. V dropped 8 bases and J dropped 2; count of bases not matched to a gene: 8. Germline lookup yields CDR1 MDHEN and CDR2 SYDVKM. The CDR3 has 14 amino acids. In DNA form, the CDR3 reads TGTGCCAGCGGACCGGGACAGAGAAACTATGGCTACACCTTC. Translation: CASGPGQRNYGYTF.

This clonotype has only a few counts. The chain uses TRBV9 and TRBJ2-2; D assignment may be TRBD1 or TRBD2 (5 bases each). The CDR3 runs 12 residues. In germline, CDR1 is SGDLS, CDR2 YYNGEE. V shed 7 bases and J shed 11 bases, with 15 bases lying between them. CDR3 DNA: TGTGCCAGCGGCGGACGAGGGGTCGAGCTGTTTTTT. Encoded protein: CASGGRGVELFF.

This clonotype came up many times. The chain recombines TRBV11-2 with TRBJ2-2; D may be TRBD2 (6 bases). The germline CDR1 and CDR2 sequences are SGHAT and FQNNGV. The CDR3 totals 14 residues. The V and J ends lost 5 bases and 7 bases respectively, with 14 bases between them. The CDR3 coding sequence is TGTGCCAGCAGCCTGGGACCGCGGGGCGGGGAGCTGTTTTTT. The encoded protein is CASSLGPRGGELFF.

The chain employs TRBV30 and TRBJ2-5; D perhaps matches TRBD2 (6 bases). The germline V gene encodes CDR1 GTSNPN and CDR2 SVGIG (reference sequence). CDR3 length: 12 amino acids. Trimming removed 5 bases at V and 3 bases at J, with 10 bases between. The CDR3 sequence is CAWAPGEETQYF. As DNA, the CDR3 is TGTGCCTGGGCCCCGGGGGAAGAGACCCAGTACTTC.

In this sample, this clonotype turned up a few times. The chain is built from TRBV9 and TRBJ2-2; D is possibly TRBD2 (5 bases). The CDR3 is 15 residues long. The germline V gene has CDR1 SGDLS and CDR2 YYNGEE. The V gene lost 0 bases and the J gene lost 6 bases, with 12 bases spanning the gap. The CDR3 protein is CASSVEGSAPGELFF. The CDR3 nucleotides are TGTGCCAGCAGCGTAGAAGGGAGTGCCCCCGGGGAGCTGTTTTTT.

This clonotype was picked up many times. This sequence joins TRBV20-1 and TRBJ2-7; D might be TRBD1 (6 bases). Per the germline V gene, CDR1 is DFQATT and CDR2 is SNEGSKA (reference sequence). Trimming took off 5 bases at V and 0 bases at J, with 14 bases between the two ends. This CDR3 comprises 14 residues. Here the CDR3 reads CSAQRDTSSYEQYF. The DNA of the CDR3 is TGCAGTGCTCAAAGGGACACCAGCTCCTACGAGCAGTACTTC.

The rearrangement joins TRBV4-1 to TRBJ1-2; D is possibly TRBD1 (5 bases). Trimming removed 0 bases at V and 3 bases at J, with 14 bases between. Per the germline V gene, CDR1 is MGHRA and CDR2 is YSYEKL. The CDR3 consists of 16 residues. CDR3 DNA sequence: TGCGCCAGCAGCCAAGATCCCCCGGGGGGATACTATGGCTACACCTTC. Its translation is CASSQDPPGGYYGYTF.

This clonotype occurred a few times. CDR3 in amino acids: CASSPHPAEGPVKNIQYF. CDR3 DNA sequence: TGTGCCAGCAGCCCTCATCCCGCCGAAGGGCCGGTCAAAAACATTCAGTACTTC. V gene TRBV11-3 combines with J gene TRBJ2-4; D is ambiguous. V lost 5 bases and J 3 bases, leaving 23 bases between the germline ends. There are 18 residues in the CDR3. Germline V gene lookup returns CDR1 SGHNT and CDR2 YENEEA. The full variable domain, completed using reference TRBV11-3 and TRBJ2-4, is EAGVVQSPRYKIIEKKQPVAFWCNPISGHNTLYWYLQNLGQGPELLIRYENEEAVDDSQLPKDRFSAERLKGVDSTLKIQPAELGDSAVYLCASSPHPAEGPVKNIQYFGAGTRLSVL.

This clonotype was picked up many times. The V call is TRBV2, the J call TRBJ2-7; D possibly matches TRBD1 or TRBD2 (5 bases each). The germline V and J ends were trimmed by 3 bases and 4 bases, with 10 bases remaining between them. The CDR3 is 13 residues long. Germline V gives CDR1 SNHLY, CDR2 FYNNEI. The CDR3: CASSDGWGYEQYF. CDR3 nucleotides: TGTGCCAGCAGTGACGGGTGGGGGTACGAGCAGTACTTC.

This clonotype was seen only a few times. The genes are TRBV7-9 and TRBJ2-2; no clear D gene. The CDR3 spans 14 residues. V lost 0 bases, J lost 5 bases, and 7 bases lay in between. CDR1 SEHNR and CDR2 FQNEAQ come from the germline V gene (reference sequence). The CDR3 bases are TGTGCCAGCAGCTTAGCCCTTGGGACCGGGGAGCTGTTTTTT. This translates into CASSLALGTGELFF. The full variable domain, rest sourced from reference TRBV7-9 and TRBJ2-2, is DTGVSQNPRHKITKRGQNVTFRCDPISEHNRLYWYRQTLGQGPEFLTYFQNEAQLEKSRLLSDRFSAERPKGSFSTLEIQRTEQGDSAMYLCASSLALGTGELFFGEGSRLTVL.

This clonotype occurred many times. V is TRBV20-1 and J is TRBJ1-5; no clear D gene. CDR1 and CDR2 (germline): DFQATT, SNEGSKA (reference sequence). Trimming left V 6 bases short and J 1 base short, with 13 bases between. This CDR3 region has 14 residues. The CDR3 loop is CSAQEGASNQPQHF. CDR3 DNA sequence: TGCAGTGCGCAGGAGGGTGCCAGCAATCAGCCCCAGCATTTT.

This chain links TRBV12-3 or TRBV12-4 with TRBJ2-7; 11 nucleotides align to TRBD2. The V gene end was trimmed by 4 bases and the J gene end by 3 bases; junction bases not matched to a gene: 5. The CDR3 is 15 residues long. In nucleotides, the CDR3 is TGTGCCAGCAGTTCCGGGACTAGCGGTCTCTACGAGCAGTACTTC. It translates to CASSSGTSGLYEQYF.

The J gene is TRBJ1-6, the V gene TRBV28; possibly TRBD1 for D (6 bases). The CDR3 sequence is 17 residues long. V was clipped by 5 bases and J by 0 bases, with 14 bases between them. Germline assignment: CDR1 MDHEN and CDR2 SYDVKM. CDR3 in amino acids: CASSRQVLSSYNSPLHF. The CDR3 nucleotides are TGTGCCAGCAGTCGACAGGTGTTGAGCTCCTATAATTCACCCCTCCACTTT.

This clonotype came up many times. V gene TRBV20-1 combines with J gene TRBJ2-1, with 8 bases matching TRBD2. V was clipped by 5 bases and J by 9 bases; unmatched bases: 9. CDR3 length equals 13 residues. The germline V gene encodes CDR1 DFQATT and CDR2 SNEGSKA (reference sequence). CDR3: CSARQGLAGEQFF. The CDR3 DNA reads as TGCAGTGCTCGACAAGGACTAGCTGGTGAGCAGTTCTTC.

This clonotype was seen many times. The chain couples TRBV12-3 or TRBV12-4 to TRBJ2-7; TRBD1 matches 9 bases. The CDR3 is 18 residues long. V lost 1 base to trimming and J lost 4 bases; unmatched junction nucleotides: 14. CDR3 residues: CASSLVGPGTGKAYEQYF. As DNA, the CDR3 is TGTGCCAGCAGTTTAGTTGGGCCAGGGACAGGGAAGGCTTACGAGCAGTACTTC.

This clonotype was observed at least ten times. The chain is built from TRBV2 and TRBJ2-7; 7 bases map to TRBD1. CDR1 and CDR2 (germline): SNHLY, FYNNEI. V shed 7 bases, J shed 6 bases, and the junction held 3 bases outside the gene matches. CDR3 length equals 11 residues. The CDR3 loop is CASKRGREQYF. The CDR3 DNA follows: TGTGCCAGCAAGAGGGGGCGCGAGCAGTACTTC.

In its sample, this clonotype was seen a few times. CDR3: CAISESSGGKLFF. Written as DNA, the CDR3 is TGTGCCATCAGTGAGTCATCGGGGGGAAAACTGTTTTTT. V and J are TRBV10-3 and TRBJ1-4, with TRBD1 as a possible D gene (5 bases). Between the trimmed V and J ends, which lost 0 bases and 10 bases, there was a span of 9 bases. This CDR3 comprises 13 residues. Germline V gene lookup returns CDR1 ENHRY and CDR2 SYGVKD.

A few counts support this clonotype. This chain links TRBV6-1 with TRBJ1-2; no reliable D call. V lost 6 bases, J lost 3 bases, and 14 bases lay in between. The CDR3 runs to 14 residues. Germline V gives CDR1 MNHNS, CDR2 SASEGT. The DNA for the CDR3 is TGTGCCAGCAGGCTACCGGGGAGCCACTATGGCTACACCTTC. Its translation is CASRLPGSHYGYTF.

Written as DNA, the CDR3 is TGTGCCAGCAGCTTGTTCTTGGATGCGAACACCGGGGAGCTGTTTTTT. Translated, it gives CASSLFLDANTGELFF. The chain has TRBV7-6 and TRBJ2-2; D gene unclear. Trimming cost V 3 bases and J 0 bases, with 11 bases left between them. The CDR3 length is 16 residues. CDR1 is SGHVS and CDR2 is FNYEAQ in the germline V gene.

This clonotype was seen many times. J is TRBJ1-2 and V is TRBV11-2; D unresolved. Trimming shortened V by 1 base and J by 4 bases, and 10 bases separated the two germline ends. This CDR3 region has 14 residues. CDR1 SGHAT and CDR2 FQNNGV come from the germline V gene. The CDR3 reads CASSLGDASYGYTF. CDR3 in DNA: TGTGCCAGCAGCTTAGGTGACGCCAGCTATGGCTACACCTTC.

With regard to this clonotype: The junction differs from germline at one of its ends, possibly a read error. CDR3 region: CAASGRGDGSGNTIYF. The CDR3 coding sequence is TGTGCCGCCAGCGGGAGGGGAGACGGATCTGGAAACACCATATATTTT. The chain joins TRBV15 to TRBJ1-3, with a weak D call TRBD1 (5 bases). In germline, CDR1 is LNHNV, CDR2 YYDKDF (reference sequence). This CDR3 comprises 16 residues.

As DNA, the CDR3 is TGTGCCATCAGAGGGACAGAAAACAATGAGCAGTTCTTC. Protein sequence: CAIRGTENNEQFF. The V and J genes are TRBV10-3 and TRBJ2-1, with 7 bases identical to TRBD1. Trimming at V came to 6 bases and at J to 5 bases, leaving 4 bases not matched to a gene. Germline V gives CDR1 ENHRY, CDR2 SYGVKD. There are 13 residues in the CDR3.